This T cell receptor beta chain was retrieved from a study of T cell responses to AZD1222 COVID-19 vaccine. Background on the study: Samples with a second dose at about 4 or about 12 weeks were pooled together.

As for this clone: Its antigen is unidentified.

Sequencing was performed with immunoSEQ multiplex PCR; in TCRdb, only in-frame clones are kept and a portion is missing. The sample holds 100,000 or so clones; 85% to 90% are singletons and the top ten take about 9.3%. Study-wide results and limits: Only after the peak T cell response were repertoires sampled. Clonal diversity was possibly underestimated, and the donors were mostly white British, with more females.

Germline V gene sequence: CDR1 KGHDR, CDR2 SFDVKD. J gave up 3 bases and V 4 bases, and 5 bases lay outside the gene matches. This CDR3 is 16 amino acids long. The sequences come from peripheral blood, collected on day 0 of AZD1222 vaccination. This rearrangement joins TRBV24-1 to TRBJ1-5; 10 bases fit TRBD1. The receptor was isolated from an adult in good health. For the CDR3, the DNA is TGTGCCACCAGTGAGACGGGACAGGGGAACAATCAGCCCCAGCATTTT. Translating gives CATSETGQGNNQPQHF.